This T cell receptor (beta chain) was retrieved from a study of early T cells in non-severe SARS-CoV-2 infection (dated by TCRdb to the early 2020s). Concerning the study at large: Bulk RNA from unsorted whole blood was used for TCR sequencing, so alpha and beta chains could not be paired.

Details on this clonotype: Its binding antigen is unknown. Base qualities are not provided; no much larger clone lies one nucleotide away.

The study was a case-control design nested within a healthcare worker cohort in London, UK, with weekly nasopharyngeal swab PCR tests and blood sampling. Healthcare workers were enrolled in the week of the UK lockdown, from 23 to 31 March 2020, and were followed every week for up to roughly 15 weeks. Overall study results and their limits: VDJdb matching was skewed toward anti-spike CD8 responses and likely underestimated virus-specific expansions, missing private and CD4 specificities.

The junction carries 14 bases between V and J, which are trimmed by 3 bases and 9 bases respectively. CDR1 and CDR2, per the germline V gene (reference sequence), are SEHNR and FQNEAQ. Counted from cysteine to phenylalanine, this CDR3 has 13 amino acids. The only DNA kept is the CDR3, 39 bases in frame from the first base. The library was prepared using 5' RACE. The sequencer listed for this sample is NextSeq 500. The TCR library protocol attached unique molecular identifiers to individual cDNA molecules to correct for sequencing error and PCR bias. Sequencing covered both TCR alpha and beta chains, and within each sample the abundances of alpha and beta sequences were tightly co-correlated. The study's processing was this. Decombinator V4 was used to perform V gene, J gene and CDR3 annotation of TCR sequences. Expanded TCRs were defined as changing significantly between any two time points under a Poisson model with p below 0.0001. Abundances of TCRs were expressed as counts per million after normalisation to the total number of TCRs sequenced in each sample. TRAV1-2 paired with TRAJ12, TRAJ20 or TRAJ33 defined MAIT TCRs, while TRAV10 paired with TRAJ18 defined iNKT TCRs. VDJdb, accessed 1 November 2021, was searched for CMV, EBV and SARS-CoV-2 annotated TCRs, excluding TCRs annotated for multiple antigens. The raw public data were reprocessed by TCRdb itself: fastp quality trimming at Q25, MiXCR clonotype calling, in-frame beta chains only. Each record represents a unique CDR3 protein, reported with the most common genes and DNA among its rows. The V and J calls follow TCRdb's processing rather than the paper's. The sample table lists approximately 60,000 distinct CDR3 sequences, more than 7% of them with a count of one. Together, the top ten hold 13% of the sample.

Sequenced here: whole blood, sampled at baseline. The chain is encoded by TRBV7-9 joined to TRBJ1-2; perhaps TRBD1 is the D gene, with 5 bases matching. This TCR came from an adult who was a healthcare worker with PCR-confirmed SARS-CoV-2 infection or an uninfected control (not recorded which). CDR3 sequence: CASSFDGTQRYTF. The nucleotide sequence is TGTGCCAGCAGCTTCGATGGGACTCAACGCTACACCTTC.